Presented here are 31 T cell receptor beta chains from one specimen sequenced in a study of T cells in Graves' hyperthyroidism and ophthalmopathy (dated by TCRdb to about 2019). Library preparation employed multiplex PCR. The data were produced on an Illumina HiSeq 2000. TCR beta CDR3 regions were amplified from RNA transcripts. For the first round of RT-PCR on the TCR CDR3, the HTBI primer set was used together with the Qiagen OneStep RT-PCR kit. TCRdb trimmed the raw reads at Q25, called clones with MiXCR and kept productive beta chains. Rows merge per CDR3 protein into single entries with the most common DNA and genes. The sample table contains approximately 740,000 distinct CDR3 sequences; only one count was recorded for 14% of them. The biggest ten clones account for around 9.6% of the sample. Input material: blood. The receptors were sampled from a woman between 18 and 30 years old with Graves' hyperthyroidism.

The sample holds many counts of this clonotype. The rearrangement uses TRBV2 and TRBJ2-7; 15 nucleotides match TRBD2. Germline V lookup: CDR1 SNHLY, CDR2 FYNNEI. V was pared by 6 bases and J by 4 bases, with 4 bases of the junction left unmatched. This CDR3 has 15 amino acids. The CDR3 spells CASSAGTSGRYEQYF. DNA for the CDR3: TGTGCCAGCAGCGCCGGGACTAGCGGGAGGTACGAGCAGTACTTC.

This chain joins TRBV7-2 and TRBJ2-3; tentatively, D is TRBD2 (5 bases). Germline lookup yields CDR1 SGHTA and CDR2 FQGNSA. V was shortened by 0 bases and J by 2 bases, with 12 bases between the two germline ends. The CDR3 has 16 residues. CDR3 region: CASSLARRVATDTQYF. The CDR3, as DNA: TGTGCCAGCAGCTTAGCCCGGCGGGTCGCCACAGATACGCAGTATTTT.

This clonotype was counted many times. The chain recombines TRBV11-2 with TRBJ2-5, with D unresolved. Germline-derived CDR1 and CDR2 are SGHAT and FQNNGV. Trimming pared 5 bases from V and 3 bases from J, leaving 7 bases between. The CDR3 extends over 12 amino acids. CDR3 bases: TGTGCCAGCAGCGGGAACAAAGAGACCCAGTACTTC. Translated, it gives CASSGNKETQYF.

Notes on this clonotype: Sequence at one end of the junction differs from germline and may be a read error. The genes are TRBV7-7 and TRBJ2-3, with 12 positions matching TRBD1. Germline CDR1 SSHAT, CDR2 FNYEAQ (reference sequence). There are 15 residues in the CDR3. The CDR3 sequence is CASSLGTGGESTQYF. CDR3 bases: TGTGCTAGCAGCTTGGGGACAGGGGGCGAGAGTACGCAGTATTTT.

There are many counts of this clonotype. The genes are TRBV7-2 and TRBJ2-3; 11 bases map to TRBD2. Germline V gives CDR1 SGHTA, CDR2 FQGNSA. J lost 5 bases, V lost 0 bases, and 10 bases had no gene match. The CDR3 extends over 18 amino acids. The DNA of the CDR3 is TGTGCCAGCAGCTTAGCGAGGACTAGCGGGTTACTTAAAGATACGCAGTATTTT. Translation gives CASSLARTSGLLKDTQYF. Variable domain in full (rest from reference TRBV7-2 and TRBJ2-3): GAGVSQSPSNKVTEKGKDVELRCDPISGHTALYWYRQSLGQGLEFLIYFQGNSAPDKSGLPSDRFSAERTGGSVSTLTIQRTQQEDSAVYLCASSLARTSGLLKDTQYFGPGTRLTVL.

At least ten counts were recorded for this clonotype. The rearrangement uses TRBV2 and TRBJ2-1; D is undetermined. Germline lookup yields CDR1 SNHLY and CDR2 FYNNEI. With 2 bases removed from V and 5 bases from J, the gap between germline ends came to 7 bases. The CDR3 is 13 amino acids. The CDR3 DNA reads as TGTGCCAGCAGTGAAATGTGGGACAATGAGCAGTTCTTC. It codes for CASSEMWDNEQFF.

This clonotype showed up just a few times. The chain recombines TRBV6-1 with TRBJ2-1; a possible D gene is TRBD2 (6 bases). V was shortened by 11 bases and J by 0 bases, with 14 bases between the two germline ends. Germline CDR1 reads MNHNS; CDR2 reads SASEGT. The CDR3 covers 14 residues. CDR3 DNA sequence: TGTGCCGCCGGAGCGGGTCCCTCCTACAATGAGCAGTTCTTC. Amino acids: CAAGAGPSYNEQFF.

At least ten counts were recorded for this clonotype. The genes are TRBV12-3 or TRBV12-4 and TRBJ2-3; D might be TRBD1 (6 bases). Trimming took off 7 bases at V and 2 bases at J, with 13 bases between the two ends. The CDR3 is made up of 14 amino acids. As DNA, the CDR3 is TGTGCCAGCACGAGGACAGCACTCACAGATACGCAGTATTTT. This codes for CASTRTALTDTQYF.

The chain is built from TRBV6-1 and TRBJ2-1; 8 bases are shared with TRBD2. Germline assignment: CDR1 MNHNS and CDR2 SASEGT. V dropped 8 bases and J dropped 6; count of bases not matched to a gene: 9. CDR3 length equals 14 residues. The CDR3 spells CASRKNLAGNEQFF. The CDR3 DNA follows: TGTGCCAGCCGTAAAAACCTAGCGGGCAATGAGCAGTTCTTC.

This clonotype was observed a few times. CDR3 sequence reads: CAISATSGTYEQYF. In DNA form, the CDR3 reads TGTGCCATCAGTGCGACTAGCGGGACCTACGAGCAGTACTTC. The chain couples TRBV10-3 to TRBJ2-7; 11 bases are a match to TRBD2. J lost 2 bases, V lost 4 bases, and 1 base had no gene match. Germline-derived CDR1 and CDR2 are ENHRY and SYGVKD. The CDR3 sequence is 14 residues long.

This clonotype has a count of ten or more. The rearrangement links TRBV20-1 to TRBJ1-5, with a tentative D call TRBD1 (5 bases). The CDR3 length is 16 residues. Trimming removed 6 bases from V and 4 bases from J, with 22 bases in between. Per germline, CDR1 DFQATT and CDR2 SNEGSKA (reference sequence). The CDR3 spells CSAPTRDGFLNQPQHF. In DNA form, the CDR3 reads TGCAGTGCCCCCACCCGGGACGGGTTCCTAAATCAGCCCCAGCATTTT.

The chain uses TRBV3-1 and TRBJ1-1; D not resolved. CDR1 and CDR2 from the germline V gene are LGHDT and YNNKEL (reference sequence). The CDR3 contains 17 residues. Trimming removed 3 bases from V and 0 bases from J, with 17 bases in between. CDR3 sequence (DNA): TGTGCCAGCAGCCATGAGAGTGGACCGGCCATGAACACTGAAGCTTTCTTT. Translating gives CASSHESGPAMNTEAFF.

This clonotype was seen repeatedly, ten times or more. V usage is TRBV20-1 and J usage is TRBJ2-3, with D possibly being TRBD2 (6 bases). The germline V gene encodes CDR1 DFQATT and CDR2 SNEGSKA (reference sequence). This CDR3 spans 16 amino acids. The V end lost 6 bases, the J end lost 0 bases, and 19 bases lay between the germline ends. The CDR3 sequence is CSALDYPFTSTDTQYF. CDR3 sequence (DNA): TGCAGTGCCCTGGACTATCCCTTTACCAGCACAGATACGCAGTATTTT.

This clonotype was recorded at least ten times. The CDR3 sequence: CASSWLAGGVSTDTQYF. The CDR3 DNA reads as TGTGCCAGCAGCTGGCTAGCGGGGGGTGTTAGCACAGATACGCAGTATTTT. The gene calls are TRBV7-8 and TRBJ2-3; 11 bases line up with TRBD2. This CDR3 has 17 residues. The junction had 6 bases not matched to a gene; V was cut back by 4 bases and J by 0 bases. Germline assignment: CDR1 SGHVS and CDR2 FQNEAQ. Drawing the rest from reference TRBV7-8 and TRBJ2-3, the complete variable domain is GAGVSQSPRYKVAKRGQDVALRCDPISGHVSLFWYQQALGQGPEFLTYFQNEAQLDKSGLPSDRFFAERPEGSVSTLKIQRTQQEDSAVYLCASSWLAGGVSTDTQYFGPGTRLTVL.

In this sample, this clonotype turned up many times. The chain joins TRBV18 to TRBJ2-7; no firm D call. V was shortened by 3 bases and J by 0 bases, with 9 bases between the two germline ends. Germline loops: CDR1 KGHSH, CDR2 LQKENI. CDR3 length: 14 amino acids. The CDR3 region has the DNA TGTGCCAGCTCACCGGCAGGTAGCTCCTACGAGCAGTACTTC. Protein sequence: CASSPAGSSYEQYF.

This clonotype was counted only a few times. V is TRBV12-3 or TRBV12-4 and J is TRBJ2-5; 8 bases are shared with TRBD2. The CDR3 sequence is 16 residues long. V shed 2 bases, J shed 4 bases, and the junction held 9 bases outside the gene matches. Here the CDR3 reads CASSLLDGRGAETQYF. The CDR3 bases are TGTGCCAGCAGTTTATTGGACGGGAGGGGGGCAGAGACCCAGTACTTC.

This clonotype came up a few times. This sequence joins TRBV19 and TRBJ1-1, with 10 bases fitting TRBD1. V lost 11 bases and J lost 4; bases outside the gene matches: 13. Per the germline V gene, CDR1 is LNHDA and CDR2 is SQIVND (reference sequence). The CDR3 runs to 15 residues. For the CDR3, the DNA is TGTGCCGCACGACAGGGGGCCTATGGGGGCACTGAAGCTTTCTTT. Amino acid sequence: CAARQGAYGGTEAFF. The entire variable domain, with the rest obtained from reference TRBV19 and TRBJ1-1, is as follows: DGGITQSPKYLFRKEGQNVTLSCEQNLNHDAMYWYRQDPGQGLRLIYYSQIVNDFQKGDIAEGYSVSREKKESFPLTVTSAQKNPTAFYLCAARQGAYGGTEAFFGQGTRLTVV.

This clonotype was counted many times. CDR3 protein: CASSYWTGAQETQYF. For the CDR3, the DNA is TGTGCCAGCAGTTACTGGACAGGGGCTCAAGAGACCCAGTACTTC. The gene calls are TRBV27 and TRBJ2-5, with 9 nucleotides matching TRBD1. CDR3 size: 15 residues. Germline values: CDR1 MNHEY, CDR2 SMNVEV (reference sequence). J was trimmed by 2 bases and V by 4 bases; bases with no gene match: 5.

The CDR3 coding sequence is TGTGCCAGCACCGCGGACAGGGGACGTGAAAAACTGTTTTTT. The encoded protein is CASTADRGREKLFF. The V and J genes are TRBV13 and TRBJ1-4, with 9 nucleotides matching TRBD1. The CDR3 consists of 14 residues. Germline V CDR1 and CDR2: PRHDT, FYEKMQ (reference sequence). V dropped 7 bases and J dropped 7; count of bases not matched to a gene: 7.

This clonotype was seen ten or more times. The chain employs TRBV12-3 or TRBV12-4 and TRBJ1-1; TRBD1 is a possible D gene (6 bases). The CDR3 sequence is 15 residues long. V lost 5 bases to trimming and J lost 3 bases, with 16 bases between them. CDR3 DNA: TGTGCCAGCAGTCGTACGCAAACAGGGTACACTGAAGCTTTCTTT. Its translation: CASSRTQTGYTEAFF.

The genes are TRBV9 and TRBJ2-2; 10 bases line up with TRBD1. The length of the CDR3 is 16 residues. Per the germline V gene, CDR1 is SGDLS and CDR2 is YYNGEE. J gave up 7 bases and V 4 bases, and 10 bases lay outside the gene matches. In DNA, the CDR3 is TGTGCCAGCAGCCCAGGGGGGGGACAGGGGTACGGGGAGCTGTTTTTT. This sequence encodes CASSPGGGQGYGELFF. The full variable domain, with the rest looked up from reference TRBV9 and TRBJ2-2, is DSGVTQTPKHLITATGQRVTLRCSPRSGDLSVYWYQQSLDQGLQFLIQYYNGEERAKGNILERFSAQQFPDLHSELNLSSLELGDSALYFCASSPGGGQGYGELFFGEGSRLTVL.

This chain uses TRBV27 with TRBJ2-2; tentatively, D is TRBD1 (7 bases). Per the germline V gene, CDR1 is MNHEY and CDR2 is SMNVEV (reference sequence). This CDR3 is 15 amino acids long. Trimming removed 6 bases from V and 4 bases from J, with 15 bases in between. CDR3 nucleotide sequence: TGTGCCAGCAGGGGGATCAGGGGGGCCACCGGGGAGCTGTTTTTT. Its protein product is CASRGIRGATGELFF.

A few counts support this clonotype. V gene TRBV6-1 combines with J gene TRBJ1-3; D is unresolved. Germline V gene data show CDR1 as MNHNS and CDR2 as SASEGT. The CDR3 has 15 residues. Trimming removed 3 bases from V and 2 bases from J, with 11 bases in between. As DNA, the CDR3 is TGTGCCAGCAGTGAGGCGGAGGGAACTGGAAACACCATATATTTT. It is translated as CASSEAEGTGNTIYF.

The chain uses TRBV12-5 and TRBJ2-1, with 8 bases that match TRBD1. This CDR3 contains 14 residues. Germline V gene lookup returns CDR1 LGHNT and CDR2 FRNRAP. Unmatched junction bases numbered 5, after V lost 3 bases and J lost 7 bases. Written as DNA, the CDR3 is TGTGCTAGTGGTTTAGGACAGGGTAGAAATGAGCAGTTCTTC. It specifies CASGLGQGRNEQFF. Full variable domain (missing parts from reference TRBV12-5 and TRBJ2-1): DARVTQTPRHKVTEMGQEVTMRCQPILGHNTVFWYRQTMMQGLELLAYFRNRAPLDDSGMPKDRFSAEMPDATLATLKIQPSEPRDSAVYFCASGLGQGRNEQFFGPGTRLTVL.

V gene TRBV7-9 combines with J gene TRBJ1-5; 7 bases match TRBD1. V dropped 5 bases and J dropped 4; count of bases not matched to a gene: 8. The CDR3 sequence is 15 residues long. The germline V gene has CDR1 SEHNR and CDR2 FQNEAQ (reference sequence). The CDR3 DNA reads TGTGCCAGCAGCGCTGCTGGGGGACAGAATCAGCCCCAGCATTTT. Its translation is CASSAAGGQNQPQHF.

This clonotype has a handful of counts. The chain carries TRBV9 and TRBJ1-5; D not certain. Germline V gene lookup returns CDR1 SGDLS and CDR2 YYNGEE. V lost 4 bases to trimming and J lost 0 bases, with 14 bases between them. The CDR3 extends over 16 amino acids. The CDR3 nucleotides are TGTGCCAGCAGCAAGTACTCCGGTGCTAGCAATCAGCCCCAGCATTTT. Its translation is CASSKYSGASNQPQHF.

This clonotype was found many times. The chain carries TRBV20-1 and TRBJ2-7, with D unclear. CDR3 length: 12 amino acids. V gave up 1 base and J gave up 6 bases, with 10 bases separating them. The V gene's germline CDR1 is DFQATT and CDR2 SNEGSKA (reference sequence). DNA for the CDR3: TGCAGTGCTAGAGGTTATAGCTCCGAGCAGTACTTC. Amino acids: CSARGYSSEQYF.

This chain connects TRBV27 to TRBJ1-6; 7 positions match TRBD1. V lost 5 bases to trimming and J lost 9 bases; unmatched junction nucleotides: 13. Germline V lookup: CDR1 MNHEY, CDR2 SMNVEV (reference sequence). The CDR3 totals 16 residues. CDR3 residues: CASSLHTQGMGSPLHF. The CDR3 region has the DNA TGTGCCAGCAGTCTCCATACACAGGGGATGGGTTCACCCCTCCACTTT.

This clonotype was observed at least ten times. The gene calls are TRBV7-9 and TRBJ1-5; D is ambiguous. V shed 1 base and J shed 6 bases, with 4 bases lying between them. Germline CDR1 is SEHNR and CDR2 is FQNEAQ (reference sequence). The CDR3 length is 12 residues. The CDR3 loop reads CASSLGSQPQHF. For the CDR3, the DNA is TGTGCCAGCAGCTTAGGGTCTCAGCCCCAGCATTTT.

The rearrangement joins TRBV19 to TRBJ1-5; D is uncertain. The CDR3 has 13 residues. The V and J ends lost 5 bases and 0 bases respectively, with 5 bases between them. In germline, CDR1 is LNHDA, CDR2 SQIVND (reference sequence). The CDR3 DNA sequence: TGTGCCAGTAGTGGGTTTAGCAATCAGCCCCAGCATTTT. Translated: CASSGFSNQPQHF.

The J gene is TRBJ2-1, the V gene TRBV11-3; a possible D gene is TRBD2 (6 bases). The CDR3 is 13 amino acids. Looked up from germline, CDR1 is SGHNT and CDR2 is YENEEA. V gave up 2 bases and J gave up 13 bases, with 15 bases separating them. CDR3 DNA sequence: TGTGCCAGCAGCTTAACGCCGGGGGAGACCCAGTTCTTC. Amino acids: CASSLTPGETQFF.